These 26 T cell receptor beta chains originate from one sample sequenced in a study of shared clonotypes between healthy human individuals. The table came from immunoSEQ multiplex PCR; TCRdb's copy has only in-frame clones and leaves some out. The sample shows around 720,000 clones, about 80% of them seen only once. Source material: memory CD4+ T cells sorted from blood. Subset specified: CD45RA-negative fraction. The receptors shown here come from a woman aged 25 to 39 in good health.

The chain is built from TRBV4-2 and TRBJ2-3, with 8 bases aligning to TRBD1. V trimming: 2 bases; J trimming: 4 bases; junction bases outside the gene matches: 5. The germline gives CDR1 LGHNA, CDR2 YNFKEQ. The CDR3 covers 15 residues. CDR3 DNA sequence: TGTGCCAGCAGCCAACGGCCAGGGGGCGCAGATACGCAGTATTTT. Translation: CASSQRPGGADTQYF.

The CDR3 is CASRLNGQGKAGELFF. The CDR3 bases are TGTGCCAGCAGACTAAACGGACAGGGGAAAGCCGGGGAGCTGTTTTTT. V is TRBV7-9 and J is TRBJ2-2, with 9 positions matching TRBD1. Germline-derived CDR1 and CDR2 are SEHNR and FQNEAQ (reference sequence). The ends lost 6 bases at V and 6 bases at J; junction bases unmatched: 11. The CDR3 covers 16 residues.

This chain uses TRBV5-4 with TRBJ2-3; D possibly corresponds to TRBD2 (6 bases). The CDR3 extends over 15 amino acids. Germline CDR1 reads SGHNT; CDR2 reads YYREEE (reference sequence). Between the trimmed V and J ends, which lost 2 bases and 0 bases, there was a span of 10 bases. The CDR3 DNA sequence: TGTGCCAGCAGCTTCGGGAGTTCTAGCACAGATACGCAGTATTTT. It codes for CASSFGSSSTDTQYF.

This chain uses TRBV11-2 with TRBJ2-3, with D perhaps TRBD1 (5 bases). Trimming pared 0 bases from V and 3 bases from J, leaving 19 bases between. Germline lookup yields CDR1 SGHAT and CDR2 FQNNGV. The CDR3 sequence is 18 residues long. The CDR3 spells CASSLDRQGQFVTDTQYF. The CDR3 nucleotides are TGTGCCAGCAGCTTAGATCGTCAGGGCCAGTTCGTGACAGATACGCAGTATTTT.

V gene TRBV27 combines with J gene TRBJ2-5, with 16 bases aligning to TRBD2. This CDR3 has 18 amino acids. The trim removed 6 bases at V and 5 bases at J, leaving 12 bases unmatched. Germline V gives CDR1 MNHEY, CDR2 SMNVEV (reference sequence). CDR3 region: CASSRGTGTSGRAETQYF. The CDR3 DNA sequence: TGTGCCAGCAGCAGAGGAACTGGGACTAGCGGGAGGGCCGAGACCCAGTACTTC.

This clone was observed many times. The rearrangement joins TRBV11-2 to TRBJ2-7, with TRBD2 identical over 7 bases. The germline CDR1 and CDR2 sequences are SGHAT and FQNNGV. V shed 3 bases and J 0 bases; nucleotides not matched to a gene: 8. The CDR3 is 16 amino acids. CDR3: CASSFGASGYSYEQYF. The DNA for the CDR3 is TGTGCCAGCAGCTTTGGCGCTAGCGGTTACTCCTACGAGCAGTACTTC.

This chain uses TRBV30 with TRBJ2-1, with TRBD2 matching over 8 bases. The CDR3 has 14 residues. Germline V gene sequence: CDR1 GTSNPN, CDR2 SVGIG (reference sequence). Losses at the gene ends were 1 base for V and 8 bases for J; bases not matched to a gene: 7. The CDR3 DNA follows: TGTGCCTGGAGTGGTTGGAGCGGGAGAGATGAGCAGTTCTTC. Translation: CAWSGWSGRDEQFF.

Comments on this clone: The same CDR3 is also encoded by other DNA sequences in this sample. The J gene is TRBJ2-7, the V gene TRBV5-1; 7 bases are shared with TRBD2. J was trimmed by 4 bases and V by 4 bases; bases with no gene match: 5. The germline V gene has CDR1 SGHRS and CDR2 YFSETQ. The CDR3 sequence is 13 residues long. CDR3 nucleotides: TGCGCCAGCAGCCCCGGGGGGACGTACGAGCAGTACTTC. Its protein product is CASSPGGTYEQYF. The whole variable domain, remainder taken from reference TRBV5-1 and TRBJ2-7, is KAGVTQTPRYLIKTRGQQVTLSCSPISGHRSVSWYQQTPGQGLQFLFEYFSETQRNKGNFPGRFSGRQFSNSRSEMNVSTLELGDSALYLCASSPGGTYEQYFGPGTRLTVT.

This rearrangement joins TRBV5-1 to TRBJ1-2; D is ambiguous. The V gene's germline CDR1 is SGHRS and CDR2 YFSETQ. The CDR3 consists of 13 residues. The germline V and J ends were trimmed by 5 bases and 3 bases, with 11 bases remaining between them. The CDR3 DNA reads TGCGCCAGCAGAATTCAGGAGGACTATGGCTACACCTTC. Its protein is CASRIQEDYGYTF.

In the case of this clone: Other DNA sequences from this sample encode an identical CDR3 as well. This chain joins TRBV28 and TRBJ1-3; D not certain. Germline V gene sequence: CDR1 MDHEN, CDR2 SYDVKM. The CDR3 loop spans 12 amino acids. V was clipped by 5 bases and J by 3 bases, with 5 bases between them. The CDR3 DNA reads TGTGCCAGCAGTCTCAGTGGAAACACCATATATTTT. As protein: CASSLSGNTIYF.

On this clone: Other nucleotide sequences from this sample produce the same CDR3. The chain links TRBV6-1 to TRBJ2-7; D gene unclear. The CDR3 has 14 amino acids. Per germline, CDR1 MNHNS and CDR2 SASEGT. Between the trimmed V and J ends, which lost 6 bases and 0 bases, there was a span of 12 bases. CDR3 coding DNA: TGTGCCAGCAGAAGGGATTTTAGCTCCTACGAGCAGTACTTC. This encodes CASRRDFSSYEQYF.

The chain couples TRBV7-2 to TRBJ2-1; the D gene is possibly TRBD2 (6 bases). Trimming took 0 bases from V and 0 from J, leaving 6 bases between them. Germline-derived CDR1 and CDR2 are SGHTA and FQGNSA. The CDR3 is made up of 15 amino acids. In nucleotides, the CDR3 is TGTGCCAGCAGCTTAGCGACTAGCTCCTACAATGAGCAGTTCTTC. This sequence encodes CASSLATSSYNEQFF.

The chain couples TRBV7-9 to TRBJ2-7; tentative D call: TRBD2 (6 bases). CDR3 length: 15 residues. Germline CDR1 and CDR2: SEHNR and FQNEAQ (reference sequence). The germline V and J ends were trimmed by 2 bases and 3 bases, with 14 bases remaining between them. CDR3 amino acids: CASSLSIEGLYEQYF. CDR3 nucleotides: TGTGCCAGCAGCTTATCTATCGAGGGACTCTACGAGCAGTACTTC.

The V and J genes are TRBV28 and TRBJ2-5; TRBD2 matches 9 bases. V shed 5 bases and J 1 base; nucleotides not matched to a gene: 5. This CDR3 contains 15 residues. Germline lookup yields CDR1 MDHEN and CDR2 SYDVKM. The CDR3: CASSRGLAGQETQYF. CDR3 nucleotides: TGTGCCAGCAGTCGGGGACTAGCTGGCCAAGAGACCCAGTACTTC.

Concerning this clone: The identical CDR3 is also encoded by other nucleotide sequences in the sample. The genes are TRBV19 and TRBJ2-1; 8 nucleotides line up with TRBD2. The CDR3 is made up of 13 amino acids. Germline V gene lookup returns CDR1 LNHDA and CDR2 SQIVND (reference sequence). The ends lost 4 bases at V and 7 bases at J; junction bases unmatched: 3. DNA for the CDR3: TGTGCCAGTAGTACCAGCGGGAGAAATGAGCAGTTCTTC. It codes for CASSTSGRNEQFF.

The chain joins TRBV28 to TRBJ1-2; 8 positions agree with TRBD1. J lost 6 bases, V lost 4 bases, and 7 bases had no gene match. The germline CDR1 and CDR2 sequences are MDHEN and SYDVKM. The CDR3 is 14 residues long. The CDR3 region has the DNA TGTGCCAGCAGTTCGGACAGGGCTTGGCATGGCTACACCTTC. This codes for CASSSDRAWHGYTF.

This chain joins TRBV10-1 and TRBJ1-1; 10 bases fit TRBD1. Unmatched junction bases numbered 5, after V lost 8 bases and J lost 5 bases. The CDR3 spans 13 residues. CDR1 is WNHNN, CDR2 SYGVQD, per germline (reference sequence). The CDR3 region is CASYGQGETEAFF. Here the CDR3 DNA reads TGCGCCAGCTATGGACAGGGGGAGACTGAAGCTTTCTTT.

This clone was detected only once. The CDR3 bases are TGTGCCAGCAGCTTGTACGGGATTGCAACTAATGAAAAACTGTTTTTT. This sequence encodes CASSLYGIATNEKLFF. The genes are TRBV5-6 and TRBJ1-4; D gene ambiguous. Germline V lookup: CDR1 SGHDT, CDR2 YYEEEE. Trimming pared 1 base from V and 0 bases from J, leaving 10 bases between. This CDR3 contains 16 residues.

This sequence joins TRBV19 and TRBJ2-5; 7 bases agree with TRBD2. Germline V gene lookup returns CDR1 LNHDA and CDR2 SQIVND (reference sequence). V gave up 3 bases and J gave up 5 bases; unmatched junction bases: 6. The CDR3 spans 14 residues. DNA of the CDR3: TGTGCCAGTAGTATCGCGGGAGTTGGCGAGACCCAGTACTTC. Its protein product is CASSIAGVGETQYF.

This clone has just a few counts. The chain uses TRBV20-1 and TRBJ2-5; unclear D gene. There are 11 residues in the CDR3. CDR1 and CDR2 from the germline V gene are DFQATT and SNEGSKA (reference sequence). V lost 4 bases to trimming and J lost 4 bases, with 7 bases between them. CDR3 coding DNA: TGCAGTGCTATACCCGCAGAGACCCAGTACTTC. Its protein is CSAIPAETQYF.

The V gene is TRBV5-8, the J gene TRBJ2-5, with D maybe TRBD1 (6 bases). Between the trimmed V and J ends, which lost 4 bases and 2 bases, there was a span of 12 bases. The CDR3 contains 14 residues. Germline V gives CDR1 SGHTS, CDR2 YDEGEE. CDR3 region: CASSRTALQETQYF. CDR3 in DNA: TGTGCCAGCAGCCGGACAGCCCTACAAGAGACCCAGTACTTC.

The chain couples TRBV19 to TRBJ2-5; 7 nucleotides match TRBD1. The CDR3 runs to 14 residues. Unmatched junction bases numbered 8, after V lost 5 bases and J lost 5 bases. Looked up from germline, CDR1 is LNHDA and CDR2 is SQIVND (reference sequence). The CDR3 DNA reads as TGTGCCAGTAGTTCCCAGACAGGGTCTGAGACCCAGTACTTC. Translated: CASSSQTGSETQYF.

This clone was counted a few times. The gene calls are TRBV6-5 and TRBJ2-1; D remains ambiguous. Germline V gives CDR1 MNHEY, CDR2 SVGAGI. This CDR3 has 15 amino acids. With 2 bases removed from V and 5 bases from J, the gap between germline ends came to 13 bases. CDR3 loop: CASSYEPNMDNEQFF. The DNA of the CDR3 is TGTGCCAGCAGTTACGAGCCGAACATGGACAATGAGCAGTTCTTC.

The genes are TRBV6-1 and TRBJ2-1, with 7 bases aligning to TRBD2. The CDR3 is made up of 13 amino acids. Germline trimming cut 6 bases from V and 7 bases from J; bases unmatched to any gene: 6. Germline values: CDR1 MNHNS, CDR2 SASEGT. CDR3 nucleotide sequence: TGTGCCAGCAGGCGGGAGTCACAAAATGAGCAGTTCTTC. The encoded protein is CASRRESQNEQFF.

J is TRBJ1-3 and V is TRBV11-2, with 9 bases aligning to TRBD1. With V trimmed by 5 bases and J by 5 bases, 13 bases remained unmatched. The germline gives CDR1 SGHAT, CDR2 FQNNGV. CDR3 length equals 17 residues. The CDR3 is CASSRVGRTGDRNTIYF. The CDR3 coding sequence is TGTGCCAGCAGCCGCGTTGGAAGGACAGGGGACCGAAACACCATATATTTT. The full variable domain, in which reference TRBV11-2 and TRBJ1-3 provide the parts outside the CDR3, is EAGVAQSPRYKIIEKRQSVAFWCNPISGHATLYWYQQILGQGPKLLIQFQNNGVVDDSQLPKDRFSAERLKGVDSTLKIQPAKLEDSAVYLCASSRVGRTGDRNTIYFGEGSWLTVV.

V is TRBV6-5 and J is TRBJ2-3; TRBD2 matches at 7 bases. Per the germline V gene, CDR1 is MNHEY and CDR2 is SVGAGI. V was clipped by 3 bases and J by 1 base; unmatched bases: 4. There are 15 residues in the CDR3. CDR3 DNA: TGTGCCAGCAGTTATAGTCTAGCGGGCACAGATACGCAGTATTTT. This codes for CASSYSLAGTDTQYF.